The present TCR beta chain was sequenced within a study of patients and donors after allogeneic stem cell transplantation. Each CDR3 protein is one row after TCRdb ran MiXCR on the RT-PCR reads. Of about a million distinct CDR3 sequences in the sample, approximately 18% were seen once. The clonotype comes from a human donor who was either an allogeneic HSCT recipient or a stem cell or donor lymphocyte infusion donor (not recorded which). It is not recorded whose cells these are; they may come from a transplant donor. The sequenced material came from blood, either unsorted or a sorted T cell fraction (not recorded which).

CDR3 loop: CSARDSPRRGDTF. The CDR3 DNA is TGCAGTGCTAGAGATTCGCCACGGCGGGGGGACACCTTC. The V gene is TRBV20-1, the J gene TRBJ1-2; perhaps TRBD1 as D (5 bases). Trimming cost V 0 bases and J 12 bases, with 17 bases left between them. CDR1 is DFQATT, CDR2 SNEGSKA, per germline (reference sequence). This CDR3 has 13 residues.